Below, one T cell receptor (beta chain) is given with its context. The data were taken from a study of control samples from healthy donors and cancer patients. Trimming at V came to 5 bases and at J to 11 bases, leaving 16 bases not matched to a gene. The CDR3 totals 15 residues. The V gene's germline CDR1 is SNHLY and CDR2 FYNNEI. Some clones are missing from TCRdb's copy, which holds only in-frame ones; the method was immunoSEQ multiplex PCR. The sample shows 150,000 or so clones, approximately 92% of them seen only once. The receptor was isolated from a woman aged 55-70 years in good health. Sequenced material: blood. The rearrangement uses TRBV2 and TRBJ1-1; 8 bases align to TRBD1. CDR3 DNA: TGTGCCAGCAGTACACCTAGGGGGCAGGGGGCATTGGCTTTCTTT. This encodes CASSTPRGQGALAFF. Drawing the rest from reference TRBV2 and TRBJ1-1, the complete variable domain is EPEVTQTPSHQVTQMGQEVILRCVPISNHLYFYWYRQILGQKVEFLVSFYNNEISEKSEIFDDQFSVERPDGSNFTLKIRSTKLEDSAMYFCASSTPRGQGALAFFGQGTRLTVV.